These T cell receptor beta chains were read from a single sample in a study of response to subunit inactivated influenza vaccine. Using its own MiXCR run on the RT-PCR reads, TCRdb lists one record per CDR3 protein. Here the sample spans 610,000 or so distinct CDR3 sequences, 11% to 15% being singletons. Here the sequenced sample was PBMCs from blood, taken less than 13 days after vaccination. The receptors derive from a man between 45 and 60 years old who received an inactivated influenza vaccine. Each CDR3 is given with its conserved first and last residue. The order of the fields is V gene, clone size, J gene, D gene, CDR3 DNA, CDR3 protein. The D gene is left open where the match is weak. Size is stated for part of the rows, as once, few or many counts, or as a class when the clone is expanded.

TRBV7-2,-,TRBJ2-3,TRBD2,TGTGCCAGCAGCCAATGGGCGGGGGGTCTTAGCACAGATACGCAGTATTTT,CASSQWAGGLSTDTQYF
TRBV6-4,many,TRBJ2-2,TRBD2,TGTGCCAGCAGTTCCGGGGGGGCACAGAACACCGGGGAGCTGTTTTTT,CASSSGGAQNTGELFF
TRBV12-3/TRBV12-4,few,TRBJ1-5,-,TGTGCCAGCAGTCCCATTGGGTATAGCAATCAGCCCCAGCATTTT,CASSPIGYSNQPQHF
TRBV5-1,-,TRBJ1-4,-,TGCGCCAGCAGCTCGGACGGGACTAATGAAAAACTGTTTTTT,CASSSDGTNEKLFF
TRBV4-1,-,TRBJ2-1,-,TGCGCCAGCAGCCCAGCCAGTGTTAGCTCCTACAATGAGCAGTTCTTC,CASSPASVSSYNEQFF
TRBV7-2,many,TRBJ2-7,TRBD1,TGTGCCAGCAGCTTACACAGGGGAACATACGAGCAGTACTTC,CASSLHRGTYEQYF
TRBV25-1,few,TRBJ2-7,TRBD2,TGTGCCAGCAGTGATGGTGGGAGGGTCGAGCAGTACTTC,CASSDGGRVEQYF
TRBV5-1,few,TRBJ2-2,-,TGCGCCAGCAGCGCCGGACAGACCAGAGGGGAGCTGTTTTTT,CASSAGQTRGELFF
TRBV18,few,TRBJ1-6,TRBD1,TGTGCCAGCTCCCTTAAACAGGGGAACAATTCACCCCTCCACTTT,CASSLKQGNNSPLHF
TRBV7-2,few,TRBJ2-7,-,TGTGCCAGCAGCCCCTTTAGTAGTTGGGACGAGCAGTACTTC,CASSPFSSWDEQYF
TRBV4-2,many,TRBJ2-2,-,TGTGCCAGCAGCCAAGATCGGGGTCCGGTAGGGCTGTTTTTT,CASSQDRGPVGLFF
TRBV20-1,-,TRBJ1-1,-,TGCAGTGCTATTGTTTGGACTGAAGCTTTCTTT,CSAIVWTEAFF
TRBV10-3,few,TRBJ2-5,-,TGTGCCAGCCGCCAGGGTCCGGAGACCCAGTACTTC,CASRQGPETQYF
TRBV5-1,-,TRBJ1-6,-,TGCGCCAGCAGCTTGGACTCAGGAAATTCACCCCTCCACTTT,CASSLDSGNSPLHF
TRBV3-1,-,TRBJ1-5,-,TGTGCCAGCAGCCTGGGGGGAAGGGAGCAACAGCCCCAGGATTTT,CASSLGGREQQPQDF
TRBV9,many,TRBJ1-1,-,TGTGCCAGCAGCGTTGGGGGTATGAACACTGAAGCTTTCTTT,CASSVGGMNTEAFF
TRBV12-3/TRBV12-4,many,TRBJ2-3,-,TGTGCCAGCAGTTTGGGGGGACCAGATACGCAGTATTTT,CASSLGGPDTQYF